This TCR beta chain was retrieved from a study of T-cell reconstitution after alpha-beta-depleted transplantation in children. This clonotype was detected only a few times. Preparation of the TCRbeta library involved a method that used unique molecular identifiers. TCRdb processed the PCR reads anew with MiXCR; each CDR3 protein has one entry. The profile shows around 380,000 distinct CDR3 sequences, approximately 11% of them singletons. CDR1 is SGHRS and CDR2 is YFSETQ in the germline V gene. The CDR3 covers 12 residues. V gave up 7 bases and J gave up 5 bases, with 12 bases separating them. The sequencing here drew on PBMCs from the stem cell graft donor, taken from the stem cell graft. This chain links TRBV5-1 with TRBJ2-5, with TRBD1 as a possible D gene (6 bases). The TCR was taken from a human donor who donated a stem cell graft to a child with acute myeloid leukemia. The CDR3 is CASAGDMETQYF. In DNA, the CDR3 is TGCGCCAGCGCAGGGGATATGGAGACCCAGTACTTC.